These 29 T cell receptor beta chains came from one sample sequenced in a study of blood T cell repertoires in COVID-19. Clones were sequenced by immunoSEQ multiplex PCR, and TCRdb holds only the in-frame ones, with some missing. The table shows some 250,000 clones, with approximately 84% occurring only once. Sequenced material: peripheral blood. The receptors originated from a woman in her twenties or thirties who had recovered from COVID-19.

The table lists this clone with many counts. The chain recombines TRBV6-1 with TRBJ1-2, with 9 bases identical to TRBD1. This CDR3 has 16 residues. With V trimmed by 1 base and J by 5 bases, 8 bases remained unmatched. Germline V gene data show CDR1 as MNHNS and CDR2 as SASEGT. CDR3 in amino acids: CASSEVTGTGKYGYTF. CDR3 bases: TGTGCCAGCAGTGAAGTAACCGGGACAGGGAAATATGGCTACACCTTC.

The genes are TRBV6-5 and TRBJ1-1, with 8 bases fitting TRBD1. The CDR3 has 13 amino acids. The germline CDR1 and CDR2 sequences are MNHEY and SVGAGI. The J segment lost 11 bases and the V segment lost 0 bases, leaving 5 bases of the junction unmatched. The CDR3 DNA reads as TGTGCCAGCAGTTACTCGCCAGGGGGCCGGGCTTTCTTT. This gives the protein CASSYSPGGRAFF.

The CDR3 reads CASNRGQNTGELFF. In DNA, the CDR3 is TGTGCCAGTAACAGGGGACAGAACACCGGGGAGCTGTTTTTT. The chain joins TRBV19 to TRBJ2-2, with TRBD1 identical over 7 bases. The CDR3 has 14 residues. The V segment lost 7 bases and the J segment 1 base; nucleotides outside the gene matches: 3. Germline assignment: CDR1 LNHDA and CDR2 SQIVND (reference sequence).

The chain has TRBV6-5 and TRBJ2-2; D is perhaps TRBD2 (6 bases). Trimming removed 1 base from V and 1 base from J, with 7 bases in between. This CDR3 is built from 15 residues. Germline CDR1 is MNHEY and CDR2 is SVGAGI. The CDR3 here is CASSYLRGNTGELFF. CDR3 nucleotides: TGTGCCAGCAGTTACTTGCGGGGGAACACCGGGGAGCTGTTTTTT.

This clone was seen more than once but under ten times. The CDR3 sequence: CASSRPTSGGSNEQFF. The CDR3 region has the DNA TGTGCCAGCAGTCGCCCCACTAGCGGGGGGAGTAATGAGCAGTTCTTC. The chain employs TRBV27 and TRBJ2-1; 12 positions match TRBD2. CDR3 size: 16 residues. The V and J ends lost 5 bases and 7 bases, in that order; junction bases with no gene match: 9. Looked up from germline, CDR1 is MNHEY and CDR2 is SMNVEV (reference sequence).

V is TRBV19 and J is TRBJ1-3; D call uncertain. Trimming shortened V by 7 bases and J by 1 base, and 8 bases separated the two germline ends. The CDR3 is 13 amino acids. Germline V gives CDR1 LNHDA, CDR2 SQIVND (reference sequence). Here the CDR3 DNA reads TGTGCCAGTACTCAGTTATCTGGAAACACCATATATTTT. This gives the protein CASTQLSGNTIYF.

V and J are TRBV10-1 and TRBJ2-3; D is uncertain. The V gene's germline CDR1 is WNHNN and CDR2 SYGVQD (reference sequence). The CDR3 contains 14 residues. The V end was cut by 0 bases, the J end by 0 bases, with 4 bases between. The CDR3 loop reads CASSESRSTDTQYF. The DNA of the CDR3 is TGCGCCAGCAGTGAGTCTAGAAGCACAGATACGCAGTATTTT.

This clone has a handful of counts. The chain combines TRBV19 with TRBJ1-4; 10 bases line up with TRBD1. Germline V CDR1 and CDR2: LNHDA, SQIVND (reference sequence). The CDR3 contains 14 residues. Trimming cost V 6 bases and J 8 bases; bases outside gene matches: 6. CDR3 region: CASRQTGGKEKLFF. The CDR3 nucleotides read TGTGCCAGTAGACAGACAGGGGGCAAAGAAAAACTGTTTTTT.

CDR3 bases: TGTGCCAGCAGCGTAGCGGCGGCGGGCGGCGGTGGTGGCTACACCTTC. Encoded protein: CASSVAAAGGGGGYTF. The chain links TRBV9 to TRBJ1-2; D gene ambiguous. Trimming shortened V by 0 bases and J by 7 bases, and 19 bases separated the two germline ends. Germline loops: CDR1 SGDLS, CDR2 YYNGEE. The CDR3 is 16 residues long.

The chain carries TRBV6-5 and TRBJ1-5; a weak D match, TRBD1 (6 bases). CDR1 is MNHEY and CDR2 is SVGAGI in the germline V gene. The V end was cut by 2 bases, the J end by 8 bases, with 10 bases between. CDR3 length equals 13 residues. The CDR3 loop is CASSYTRGKPQHF. CDR3 sequence (DNA): TGTGCCAGCAGTTACACCAGGGGCAAGCCCCAGCATTTT.

The DNA of the CDR3 is TGTGCCAGCAGCTTAGATGACAGGGGGCGCGACAATGAGCAGTTCTTC. Translation gives CASSLDDRGRDNEQFF. The rearrangement links TRBV7-3 to TRBJ2-1; 10 bases agree with TRBD1. From germline, CDR1 is SGHTA and CDR2 FQGTGA. The CDR3 extends over 16 amino acids. Unmatched junction bases numbered 6, after V lost 2 bases and J lost 5 bases.

This rearrangement joins TRBV4-2 to TRBJ2-7; 10 bases are a match to TRBD1. In germline, CDR1 is LGHNA, CDR2 YNFKEQ. The V gene end was trimmed by 2 bases and the J gene end by 5 bases; junction bases not matched to a gene: 6. CDR3 size: 15 residues. DNA for the CDR3: TGTGCCAGCAGCCAATGGGACAGGGGTGGCCACGAGCAGTACTTC. Protein sequence: CASSQWDRGGHEQYF.

The J gene is TRBJ1-6, the V gene TRBV23-1; D might be TRBD1 (5 bases). TRBV23-1 is assigned to the ORF class and has an uncertain function. The CDR3 runs to 13 residues. V was clipped by 4 bases and J by 6 bases, with 7 bases between them. The CDR3 DNA sequence: TGCGCCAGCAGTCGGCAGGGTAATTCACCCCTCCACTTT. Protein: CASSRQGNSPLHF.

The CDR3 region has the DNA TGTGCCAGCAGCTTGCGGGAGCTCTCCTACAATGAGCAGTTCTTC. Its translation is CASSLRELSYNEQFF. The chain joins TRBV7-9 to TRBJ2-1, with 7 bases lining up with TRBD2. Germline CDR1 is SEHNR and CDR2 is FQNEAQ (reference sequence). Unmatched junction bases numbered 2, after V lost 3 bases and J lost 0 bases. This CDR3 spans 15 amino acids.

V usage is TRBV14 and J usage is TRBJ1-5, with D uncertain. The V end was cut by 1 base, the J end by 1 base, with 14 bases between. This CDR3 region has 17 residues. The germline V gene has CDR1 SGHDN and CDR2 FVKESK. The CDR3 DNA sequence: TGTGCCAGCAGCCAAGCCCCAGCCGGAGGGAGCAATCAGCCCCAGCATTTT. Protein product: CASSQAPAGGSNQPQHF.

The rearrangement joins TRBV6-5 to TRBJ2-2; tentative D call: TRBD2 (5 bases). Trimming took 6 bases from V and 8 from J, leaving 13 bases between them. This CDR3 is 13 amino acids long. Per germline, CDR1 MNHEY and CDR2 SVGAGI. The DNA for the CDR3 is TGTGCCAGCAGCAAGCTAAGGGAGGGGGAGCTGTTTTTT. Translated, it gives CASSKLREGELFF.

The V gene is TRBV29-1, the J gene TRBJ2-5; weak D call: TRBD1 (6 bases). The CDR3 totals 13 residues. Trimming pared 3 bases from V and 1 base from J, leaving 9 bases between. Germline V gene data show CDR1 as SQVTM and CDR2 as ANQGSEA. The CDR3 loop is CSVDRGVQETQYF. CDR3 nucleotide sequence: TGCAGCGTTGACAGGGGTGTCCAAGAGACCCAGTACTTC.

The chain uses TRBV5-1 and TRBJ1-3; D ambiguous. Deletions cut 5 bases from V and 3 bases from J, with 12 bases between. This CDR3 is built from 14 residues. Germline assignment: CDR1 SGHRS and CDR2 YFSETQ. The CDR3 here is CASRADPGGNTIYF. In nucleotides, the CDR3 is TGCGCCAGCAGGGCCGATCCAGGTGGAAACACCATATATTTT.

The rearrangement links TRBV6-5 to TRBJ2-7; weak D call: TRBD2 (7 bases). Trimming cost V 2 bases and J 4 bases, with 15 bases left between them. The CDR3 is 15 amino acids. CDR1 is MNHEY, CDR2 SVGAGI, per germline. CDR3 DNA sequence: TGTGCCAGCAGTTACGGCCCGGGGGGCGGATACGAGCAGTACTTC. Its protein product is CASSYGPGGGYEQYF.

The CDR3 nucleotides are TGTGCCAGCAGCTCCGGGACAGGCCAAACCTACGAGCAGTACTTC. Translating it yields CASSSGTGQTYEQYF. The chain combines TRBV3-1 (or the pseudogene TRBV3-2) with TRBJ2-7; TRBD1 matches 8 bases. The CDR3 loop spans 15 amino acids. Germline V CDR1 and CDR2: LGHDT, YNNKEL (reference sequence). Trimming removed 5 bases from V and 2 bases from J; junction bases left unmatched: 8.

This chain links TRBV27 with TRBJ2-5; a possible D gene is TRBD1 (5 bases). V shed 4 bases and J shed 1 base, with 22 bases lying between them. This CDR3 is built from 18 residues. Per the germline V gene, CDR1 is MNHEY and CDR2 is SMNVEV (reference sequence). CDR3 loop: CASSSRTAGRTPQETQYF. CDR3 DNA: TGTGCCAGCAGTTCCCGGACCGCAGGGCGTACACCCCAAGAGACCCAGTACTTC.

This clone came up once. This sequence joins TRBV27 and TRBJ1-6, with unresolved D. CDR3 size: 13 residues. Germline-derived CDR1 and CDR2 are MNHEY and SMNVEV (reference sequence). V lost 6 bases and J lost 7, with 10 bases in between. CDR3 region: CASSIDGNSPLHF. The CDR3 DNA follows: TGTGCCAGCAGCATCGACGGGAATTCACCCCTCCACTTT.

V usage is TRBV16 and J usage is TRBJ2-7; a possible D gene is TRBD1 (6 bases). V lost 3 bases and J 3 bases, leaving 15 bases between the germline ends. The CDR3 has 15 residues. Germline loops: CDR1 KGHSY, CDR2 FQNENV. The CDR3 coding sequence is TGTGCCAGCAGCCATTACTTACAGGGCGGCTACGAGCAGTACTTC. Translation: CASSHYLQGGYEQYF.

The genes are TRBV7-2 and TRBJ2-7; D is unclear. V was pared by 9 bases and J by 0 bases, with 12 bases between. This CDR3 contains 13 residues. Looked up from germline, CDR1 is SGHTA and CDR2 is FQGNSA. The CDR3: CARPRCYSYEQYF. In DNA form, the CDR3 reads TGTGCCAGACCCAGGTGCTACTCCTACGAGCAGTACTTC. Variable domain in full (rest from reference TRBV7-2 and TRBJ2-7): GAGVSQSPSNKVTEKGKDVELRCDPISGHTALYWYRQSLGQGLEFLIYFQGNSAPDKSGLPSDRFSAERTGGSVSTLTIQRTQQEDSAVYLCARPRCYSYEQYFGPGTRLTVT.

The chain carries TRBV5-1 and TRBJ2-3; TRBD1 matches 8 bases. The length of the CDR3 is 14 residues. V shed 3 bases, J shed 5 bases, and the junction held 5 bases outside the gene matches. The germline V gene encodes CDR1 SGHRS and CDR2 YFSETQ. The CDR3 DNA follows: TGCGCCAGCAGCTCCGGACAGGGTCGAGATACGCAGTATTTT. It encodes CASSSGQGRDTQYF.

This chain links TRBV19 with TRBJ1-1; no clear D gene. Germline V gene sequence: CDR1 LNHDA, CDR2 SQIVND (reference sequence). The CDR3 totals 11 residues. Trimming took off 7 bases at V and 2 bases at J, with 5 bases between the two ends. CDR3 coding DNA: TGTGCCAGTATCTTTAACACTGAAGCTTTCTTT. Amino acids: CASIFNTEAFF.

The genes are TRBV5-1 and TRBJ2-3; TRBD2 agrees at 12 bases. Germline V gene lookup returns CDR1 SGHRS and CDR2 YFSETQ. The CDR3 contains 18 residues. The V and J ends lost 1 base and 0 bases, in that order; junction bases with no gene match: 6. CDR3 residues: CASSLMASGGASTDTQYF. CDR3 nucleotides: TGCGCCAGCAGCTTGATGGCTAGCGGGGGGGCTAGCACAGATACGCAGTATTTT.

The rearrangement uses TRBV5-4 and TRBJ2-3, with 8 bases fitting TRBD2. Germline V lookup: CDR1 SGHNT, CDR2 YYREEE (reference sequence). Trimming took 0 bases from V and 4 from J; bases not matched to a gene: 7. The CDR3 sequence is 16 residues long. CDR3: CASSLGTGGPADTQYF. The DNA of the CDR3 is TGTGCCAGCAGCTTGGGAACGGGGGGGCCGGCAGATACGCAGTATTTT. Full variable domain (missing parts from reference TRBV5-4 and TRBJ2-3): ETGVTQSPTHLIKTRGQQVTLRCSSQSGHNTVSWYQQALGQGPQFIFQYYREEENGRGNFPPRFSGLQFPNYSSELNVNALELDDSALYLCASSLGTGGPADTQYFGPGTRLTVL.

The chain carries TRBV9 and TRBJ2-7, with 9 bases aligning to TRBD2. The CDR3 contains 14 residues. V lost 0 bases, J lost 5 bases, and 3 bases stayed unmatched. The germline gives CDR1 SGDLS, CDR2 YYNGEE. In DNA form, the CDR3 reads TGTGCCAGCAGCGTAGTCCCTAGCGGGAACGAGCAGTACTTC. Residues: CASSVVPSGNEQYF.